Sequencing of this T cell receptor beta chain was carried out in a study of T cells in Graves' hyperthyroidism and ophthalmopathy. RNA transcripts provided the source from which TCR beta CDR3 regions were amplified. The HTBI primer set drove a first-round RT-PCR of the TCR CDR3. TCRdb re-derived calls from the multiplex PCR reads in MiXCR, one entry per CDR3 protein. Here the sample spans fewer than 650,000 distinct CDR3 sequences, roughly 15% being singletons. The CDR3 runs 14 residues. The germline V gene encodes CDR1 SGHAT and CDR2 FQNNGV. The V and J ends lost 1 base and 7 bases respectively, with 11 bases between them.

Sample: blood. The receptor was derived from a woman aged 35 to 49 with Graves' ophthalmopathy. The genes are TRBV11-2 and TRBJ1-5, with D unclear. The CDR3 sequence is CASSLGVSRQPQHF. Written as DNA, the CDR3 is TGTGCCAGCAGCTTAGGAGTGAGTAGGCAGCCCCAGCATTTT.